This T cell receptor beta chain was recovered during a study of blood T cell repertoires in COVID-19. Data came from immunoSEQ multiplex PCR; TCRdb stores just in-frame clones and leaves some out. Of about 74,000 clones listed, about 69% were seen once; the top ten hold around a fifth. Germline CDR1 is MNHEY and CDR2 is SMNVEV (reference sequence). CDR3 length: 18 amino acids. V lost 3 bases and J lost 0, with 15 bases in between. The sequence came from a man aged 70 or older with acute or convalescent COVID-19. The chain links TRBV27 to TRBJ1-6; no firm D call. Input material: peripheral blood. CDR3 nucleotides: TGTGCCAGCAGTTTCCTCCTAGGTCGGAACTCCTATAATTCACCCCTCCACTTT. Encoded protein: CASSFLLGRNSYNSPLHF.